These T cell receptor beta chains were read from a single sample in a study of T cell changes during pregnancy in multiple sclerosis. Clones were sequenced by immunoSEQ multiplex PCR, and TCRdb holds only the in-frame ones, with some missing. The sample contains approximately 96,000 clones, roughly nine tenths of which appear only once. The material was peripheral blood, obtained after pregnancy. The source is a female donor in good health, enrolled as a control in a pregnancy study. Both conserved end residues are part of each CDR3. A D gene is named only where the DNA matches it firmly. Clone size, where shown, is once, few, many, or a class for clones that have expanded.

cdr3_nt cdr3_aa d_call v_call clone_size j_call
TGTGCCAGCAGGCTGGGGAGCTTCGAGACCCAGTACTTC CASRLGSFETQYF . TRBV2 once TRBJ2-5
TGTGCCTGTCGGGGGACAGGGGTCACTGAAGCTTTCTTT CACRGTGVTEAFF TRBD1 TRBV6-1 . TRBJ1-1
TGTGCCAGCTCAGTCAACTCGGGATACAATGAGCAGTTCTTC CASSVNSGYNEQFF . TRBV18 . TRBJ2-1
TGTGCCAGCAGTTCTAGCGGGGGGGCCTATGGCGAGCAGTTCTTC CASSSSGGAYGEQFF TRBD2 TRBV6-5 once TRBJ2-1
TGTGCCAGCAGTTACTGGAGGGGCGGGTCCGATACGCAGTATTTT CASSYWRGGSDTQYF . TRBV6-5 . TRBJ2-3
TGTGCCAGCAGTGGGGGGACCCTCGCCTACACAGATACGCAGTATTTT CASSGGTLAYTDTQYF . TRBV7-8 . TRBJ2-3
TGTGCCAGCAATTTTGACAGTTACAATGAGCAGTTCTTC CASNFDSYNEQFF . TRBV2 . TRBJ2-1
TGTGCCAGTAGTATGCCACAGGGGATGAACACTGAAGCTTTCTTT CASSMPQGMNTEAFF TRBD1 TRBV19 . TRBJ1-1
TGTGCCAGCAGATCCGGGACAGGATATTCACCCCTCCACTTT CASRSGTGYSPLHF TRBD1 TRBV6-5 . TRBJ1-6
TGTGCCAGCACCCTGGGGGGGGGCGATCGAGAAAAACTGTTTTTT CASTLGGGDREKLFF . TRBV7-9 . TRBJ1-4
TGTGCCAGCAGCGCCCGTCTAGCCGGGGAGCTGTTTTTT CASSARLAGELFF . TRBV7-2 . TRBJ2-2
TGTGCCAGCAGCTACGGACAGCGCCCAGAGAACACTGAAGCTTTCTTT CASSYGQRPENTEAFF . TRBV11-1 . TRBJ1-1
TGCAGCGTTAGCACGGGGGTCAATGAGCAGTTCTTC CSVSTGVNEQFF . TRBV29-1 once TRBJ2-1
TGCGCCAGCAGCCAAGATTGGTCCCCCTCGGGTTCCTACGGCTATGGCTACACCTTC CASSQDWSPSGSYGYGYTF . TRBV4-1 . TRBJ1-2
TGTGCCTGGAGCCTGGGACAGAGCTCCTATAATTCACCCCTCCACTTT CAWSLGQSSYNSPLHF TRBD1 TRBV30 . TRBJ1-6